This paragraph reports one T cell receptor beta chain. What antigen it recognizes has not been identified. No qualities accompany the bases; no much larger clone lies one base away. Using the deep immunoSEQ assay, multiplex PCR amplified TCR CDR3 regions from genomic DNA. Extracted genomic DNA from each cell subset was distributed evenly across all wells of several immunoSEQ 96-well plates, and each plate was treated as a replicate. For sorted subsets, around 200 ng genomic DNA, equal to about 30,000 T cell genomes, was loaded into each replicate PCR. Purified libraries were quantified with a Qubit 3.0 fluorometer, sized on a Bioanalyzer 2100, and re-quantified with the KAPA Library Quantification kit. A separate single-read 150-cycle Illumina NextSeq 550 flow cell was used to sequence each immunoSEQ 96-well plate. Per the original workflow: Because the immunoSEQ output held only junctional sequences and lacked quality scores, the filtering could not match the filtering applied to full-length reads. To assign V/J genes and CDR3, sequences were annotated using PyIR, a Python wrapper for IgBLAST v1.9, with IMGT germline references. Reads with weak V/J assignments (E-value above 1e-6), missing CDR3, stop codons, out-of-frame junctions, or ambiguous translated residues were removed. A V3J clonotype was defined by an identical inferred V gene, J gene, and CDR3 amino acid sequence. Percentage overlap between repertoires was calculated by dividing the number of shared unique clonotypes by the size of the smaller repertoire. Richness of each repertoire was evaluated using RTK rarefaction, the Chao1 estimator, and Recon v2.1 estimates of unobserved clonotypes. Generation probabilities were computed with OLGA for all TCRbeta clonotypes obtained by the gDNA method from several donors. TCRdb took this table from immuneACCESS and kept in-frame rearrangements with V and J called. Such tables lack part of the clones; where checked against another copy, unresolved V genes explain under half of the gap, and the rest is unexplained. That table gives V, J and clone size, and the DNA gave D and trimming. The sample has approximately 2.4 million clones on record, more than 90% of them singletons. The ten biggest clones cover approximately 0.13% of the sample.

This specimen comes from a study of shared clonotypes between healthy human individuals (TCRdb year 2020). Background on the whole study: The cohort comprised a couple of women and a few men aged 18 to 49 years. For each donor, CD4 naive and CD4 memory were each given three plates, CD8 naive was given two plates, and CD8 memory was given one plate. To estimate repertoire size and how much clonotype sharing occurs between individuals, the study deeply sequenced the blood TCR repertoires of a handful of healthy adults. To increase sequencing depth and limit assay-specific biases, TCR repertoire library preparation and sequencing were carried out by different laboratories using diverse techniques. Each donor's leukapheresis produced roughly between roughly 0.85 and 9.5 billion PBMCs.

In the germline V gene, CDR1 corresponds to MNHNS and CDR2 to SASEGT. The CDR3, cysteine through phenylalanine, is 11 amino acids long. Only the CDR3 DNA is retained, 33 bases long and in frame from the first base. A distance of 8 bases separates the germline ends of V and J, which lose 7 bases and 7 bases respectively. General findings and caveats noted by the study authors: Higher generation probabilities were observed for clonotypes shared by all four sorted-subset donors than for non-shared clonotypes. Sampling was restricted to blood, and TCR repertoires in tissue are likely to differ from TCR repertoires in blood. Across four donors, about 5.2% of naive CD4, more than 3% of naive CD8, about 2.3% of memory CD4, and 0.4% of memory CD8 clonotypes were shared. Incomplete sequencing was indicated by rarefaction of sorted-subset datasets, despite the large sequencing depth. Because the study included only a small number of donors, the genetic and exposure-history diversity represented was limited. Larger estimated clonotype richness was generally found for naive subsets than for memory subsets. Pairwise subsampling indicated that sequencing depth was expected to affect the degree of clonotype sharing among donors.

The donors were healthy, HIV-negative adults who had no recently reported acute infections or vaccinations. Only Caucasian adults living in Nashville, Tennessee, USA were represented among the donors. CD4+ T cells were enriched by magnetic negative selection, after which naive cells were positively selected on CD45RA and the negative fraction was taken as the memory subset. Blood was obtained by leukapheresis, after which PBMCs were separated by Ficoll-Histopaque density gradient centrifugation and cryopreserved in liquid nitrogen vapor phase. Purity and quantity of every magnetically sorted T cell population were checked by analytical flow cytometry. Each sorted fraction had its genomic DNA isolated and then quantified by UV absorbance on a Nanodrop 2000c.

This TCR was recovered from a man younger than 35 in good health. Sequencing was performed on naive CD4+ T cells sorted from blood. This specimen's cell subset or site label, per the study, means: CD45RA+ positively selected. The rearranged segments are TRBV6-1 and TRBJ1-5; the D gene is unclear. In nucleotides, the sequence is TGTGCCAGCAACGACCTACAGCCCCAGCATTTT. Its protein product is CASNDLQPQHF.